What follows are 29 T cell receptor beta chains derived from one specimen sequenced in a study of blood T cell repertoires in COVID-19. The protocol was immunoSEQ multiplex PCR, while the TCRdb copy is restricted to in-frame clones and leaves out a portion. The repertoire holds roughly 36,000 clones, with approximately 85% as singletons. Specimen: peripheral blood. Receptors were obtained from a man in his 60s with active COVID-19.

This clone was seen once. The chain has TRBV19 and TRBJ2-1, with 7 bases that match TRBD2. CDR1 and CDR2 (germline): LNHDA, SQIVND (reference sequence). This CDR3 spans 14 amino acids. Trimming removed 6 bases from V and 3 bases from J; junction bases left unmatched: 5. CDR3 nucleotide sequence: TGTGCCAGTAGGAAAGCTAGCGGCTACAATGAGCAGTTCTTC. Its translation: CASRKASGYNEQFF.

The V gene is TRBV28, the J gene TRBJ2-3, with D tentatively TRBD2 (5 bases). Germline V gene sequence: CDR1 MDHEN, CDR2 SYDVKM. The CDR3 totals 16 residues. Trimming shortened V by 3 bases and J by 1 base, and 14 bases separated the two germline ends. The CDR3 spells CASSFIGIGGTDTQYF. The CDR3, as DNA: TGTGCCAGCAGTTTTATCGGGATAGGAGGCACAGATACGCAGTATTTT.

V gene TRBV5-4 combines with J gene TRBJ2-1; TRBD2 matches 10 bases. Germline CDR1 is SGHNT and CDR2 is YYREEE (reference sequence). J gave up 7 bases and V 5 bases, and 9 bases lay outside the gene matches. The CDR3 totals 15 residues. CDR3 in amino acids: CASSGSGRARNEQFF. CDR3 DNA: TGTGCCAGCAGTGGGAGCGGGAGGGCCAGAAATGAGCAGTTCTTC.

V gene TRBV19 combines with J gene TRBJ2-3; 11 nucleotides align to TRBD2. CDR3 size: 16 residues. V lost 6 bases, J lost 0 bases, and 5 bases stayed unmatched. Germline CDR1 and CDR2: LNHDA and SQIVND (reference sequence). The CDR3 is CASRRLAGTSTDTQYF. The CDR3 DNA reads as TGTGCCAGTAGAAGACTAGCGGGAACTAGCACAGATACGCAGTATTTT.

V is TRBV28 and J is TRBJ1-3; TRBD1 matches 8 bases. Germline CDR1 reads MDHEN; CDR2 reads SYDVKM. The J segment lost 0 bases and the V segment lost 6 bases, leaving 4 bases of the junction unmatched. CDR3 length equals 15 residues. The CDR3 sequence: CASSRTGTSGNTIYF. Written as DNA, the CDR3 is TGTGCCAGCAGCCGGACAGGGACCTCTGGAAACACCATATATTTT.

The rearrangement links TRBV10-2 to TRBJ1-2; 7 bases are shared with TRBD1. The CDR3 covers 12 residues. In germline, CDR1 is WSHSY, CDR2 SAAADI. V lost 6 bases and J lost 4; bases outside the gene matches: 2. As DNA, the CDR3 is TGCGCCAGCAGCCGGGACAGCTATGGCTACACCTTC. It encodes CASSRDSYGYTF.

This chain joins TRBV7-9 and TRBJ1-4; D uncertain. CDR1 is SEHNR, CDR2 FQNEAQ, per germline (reference sequence). V lost 2 bases and J 4 bases, leaving 5 bases between the germline ends. This CDR3 contains 13 residues. CDR3 residues: CASSLPSNEKLFF. The CDR3 DNA sequence: TGTGCCAGCAGCTTACCGAGTAATGAAAAACTGTTTTTT. The full variable domain, completed using reference TRBV7-9 and TRBJ1-4, is DTGVSQNPRHKITKRGQNVTFRCDPISEHNRLYWYRQTLGQGPEFLTYFQNEAQLEKSRLLSDRFSAERPKGSFSTLEIQRTEQGDSAMYLCASSLPSNEKLFFGSGTQLSVL.

This CDR3 is CASSLEAQSNYEQYF. CDR3 in DNA: TGTGCCAGCAGCTTAGAGGCTCAGTCCAACTACGAGCAGTACTTC. The rearrangement joins TRBV11-2 to TRBJ2-7; the D is unclear. CDR1 SGHAT and CDR2 FQNNGV come from the germline V gene. Trimming pared 0 bases from V and 3 bases from J, leaving 12 bases between. The CDR3 has 15 residues.

The chain is built from TRBV5-5 and TRBJ2-3; 8 nucleotides match TRBD1. V lost 1 base and J lost 6; bases outside the gene matches: 4. CDR1 and CDR2 from the germline V gene are SGHKS and YYEKEE (reference sequence). The length of the CDR3 is 14 residues. CDR3: CASSLTGGSDTQYF. The CDR3 DNA is TGTGCCAGCAGCTTGACAGGGGGGTCCGATACGCAGTATTTT. Based on the CDR3 plus reference TRBV5-5 and TRBJ2-3, the full variable domain is DAGVTQSPTHLIKTRGQQVTLRCSPISGHKSVSWYQQVLGQGPQFIFQYYEKEERGRGNFPDRFSARQFPNYSSELNVNALLLGDSALYLCASSLTGGSDTQYFGPGTRLTVL.

J is TRBJ1-2 and V is TRBV28; TRBD1 matches at 8 bases. Germline V gene lookup returns CDR1 MDHEN and CDR2 SYDVKM. This CDR3 is 14 amino acids long. Trimming removed 6 bases from V and 4 bases from J; junction bases left unmatched: 7. CDR3 amino acids: CASRAGTGSYGYTF. CDR3 bases: TGTGCCAGCAGGGCCGGGACAGGCAGCTATGGCTACACCTTC.

V usage is TRBV9 and J usage is TRBJ2-1; 8 nucleotides align to TRBD2. CDR1 is SGDLS, CDR2 YYNGEE, per germline. The CDR3 has 20 residues. Trimming at V came to 0 bases and at J to 5 bases, leaving 19 bases not matched to a gene. DNA of the CDR3: TGTGCCAGCAGCGTAGCTGAGATACCCCTTGCCCAGCGGGAGAACAATGAGCAGTTCTTC. Its translation is CASSVAEIPLAQRENNEQFF.

This clone has a single count. The rearrangement links TRBV5-1 to TRBJ2-7; TRBD1 might be the D (5 bases). Looked up from germline, CDR1 is SGHRS and CDR2 is YFSETQ. The CDR3 length is 14 residues. Trimming shortened V by 2 bases and J by 6 bases, and 15 bases separated the two germline ends. The CDR3 spells CASSFAGMSGEQYF. The CDR3, as DNA: TGCGCCAGCAGCTTTGCAGGGATGTCGGGCGAGCAGTACTTC.

The chain has TRBV5-1 and TRBJ2-7, with 9 bases aligning to TRBD2. The CDR3 covers 15 residues. CDR1 is SGHRS, CDR2 YFSETQ, per germline. The junction had 4 bases not matched to a gene; V was cut back by 0 bases and J by 3 bases. CDR3: CASSLGLAEDYEQYV. In DNA, the CDR3 is TGCGCCAGCAGCTTGGGACTAGCGGAAGACTACGAGCAGTACGTC.

The J gene is TRBJ2-1, the V gene TRBV28; TRBD1 agrees at 7 bases. The germline V gene has CDR1 MDHEN and CDR2 SYDVKM. This CDR3 has 18 residues. Trimming removed 3 bases from V and 5 bases from J; junction bases left unmatched: 16. CDR3 sequence: CASSLGLSGTVENNEQFF. The CDR3 DNA is TGTGCCAGCAGTTTGGGGTTGAGTGGGACAGTTGAGAACAATGAGCAGTTCTTC.

The V gene is TRBV19, the J gene TRBJ2-7; 11 bases are shared with TRBD2. The V gene end was trimmed by 2 bases and the J gene end by 5 bases; junction bases not matched to a gene: 8. CDR3 size: 16 residues. Germline CDR1 LNHDA, CDR2 SQIVND (reference sequence). The chain's CDR3 is CASSIWSSGRAHEQYV. The CDR3 DNA reads TGTGCCAGTAGTATATGGAGTAGCGGGAGGGCCCACGAGCAGTACGTC.

The chain recombines TRBV28 with TRBJ2-3; 14 nucleotides line up with TRBD2. CDR3 size: 16 residues. The V segment lost 4 bases and the J segment 3 bases; nucleotides outside the gene matches: 3. Germline V gives CDR1 MDHEN, CDR2 SYDVKM. The CDR3: CASSWGLAGATDTQYF. The CDR3 DNA reads TGTGCCAGCAGTTGGGGACTAGCGGGAGCTACAGATACGCAGTATTTT.

The chain couples TRBV5-6 to TRBJ2-5, with 8 bases fitting TRBD2. The CDR3 consists of 16 residues. Germline V CDR1 and CDR2: SGHDT, YYEEEE. V was pared by 3 bases and J by 1 base, with 8 bases of the junction left unmatched. The CDR3 DNA follows: TGTGCCAGCAGCTGGATGAGCGGGAGCGGCCAAGAGACCCAGTACTTC. This codes for CASSWMSGSGQETQYF.

The CDR3 protein is CASSTRTASDTQYF. CDR3 sequence (DNA): TGTGCCAGCAGCACCCGGACTGCCTCGGATACGCAGTATTTT. The chain links TRBV7-2 to TRBJ2-3; the D gene is possibly TRBD2 (5 bases). The CDR3 is 14 residues long. CDR1 is SGHTA and CDR2 is FQGNSA in the germline V gene. Trimming left V 5 bases short and J 6 bases short, with 15 bases between.

The rearrangement links TRBV6-5 to TRBJ1-2, with D maybe TRBD1 (5 bases). The germline gives CDR1 MNHEY, CDR2 SVGAGI. The CDR3 has 15 residues. Trimming stripped 6 bases from V and 4 bases from J, with 18 bases between. The CDR3, as DNA: TGTGCCAGCAGCCCGGGGACTAAGGCCCTCTATGGCTACACCTTC. It is translated as CASSPGTKALYGYTF.

There are a few counts of this clone. The chain links TRBV28 to TRBJ2-1, with 8 bases that match TRBD2. Germline CDR1 and CDR2: MDHEN and SYDVKM. V shed 2 bases, J shed 0 bases, and the junction held 6 bases outside the gene matches. CDR3 length: 17 residues. This CDR3 reads CASSLMRGTSSYNEQFF. The CDR3 region has the DNA TGTGCCAGCAGTTTAATGCGCGGGACTAGCTCCTACAATGAGCAGTTCTTC. Supplemented by reference TRBV28 and TRBJ2-1, the full variable domain reads DVKVTQSSRYLVKRTGEKVFLECVQDMDHENMFWYRQDPGLGLRLIYFSYDVKMKEKGDIPEGYSVSREKKERFSLILESASTNQTSMYLCASSLMRGTSSYNEQFFGPGTRLTVL.

The chain combines TRBV27 with TRBJ2-1; D perhaps matches TRBD1 (6 bases). This CDR3 region has 17 residues. Germline CDR1 is MNHEY and CDR2 is SMNVEV (reference sequence). Trimming removed 6 bases at V and 3 bases at J, with 21 bases between. The CDR3 DNA reads TGTGCCAGCAGCCTCCCTTACCGGGACAACATCTACAATGAGCAGTTCTTC. Translation gives CASSLPYRDNIYNEQFF.

The chain has TRBV1 and TRBJ2-1; the DNA was not used to check the table's D call, TRBD2. TRBV1 is a pseudogene. The CDR3 is made up of 20 amino acids. The CDR3 spells CTSSQDSSGPRAYQYNEQFF. CDR3 bases: TGCACCAGCAGCCAAGATTCTAGCGGGCCCCGGGCATATCAATACAATGAGCAGTTCTTC.

The V call is TRBV5-4, the J call TRBJ2-4, with D maybe TRBD2 (7 bases). V lost 4 bases and J 0 bases, leaving 14 bases between the germline ends. The CDR3 is 16 residues long. Germline lookup yields CDR1 SGHNT and CDR2 YYREEE (reference sequence). CDR3 residues: CASSGVGGAAKNIQYF. The CDR3 nucleotides read TGTGCCAGCAGCGGCGTAGGGGGGGCAGCCAAAAACATTCAGTACTTC.

The rearrangement uses TRBV18 and TRBJ1-4; D is uncertain. CDR3 length: 13 residues. The V end lost 3 bases, the J end lost 3 bases, and 5 bases lay between the germline ends. Germline V CDR1 and CDR2: KGHSH, LQKENI. CDR3 coding DNA: TGTGCCAGCTCACCGCAGTCTAATGAAAAACTGTTTTTT. It is translated as CASSPQSNEKLFF. Full variable domain (rest looked up from reference TRBV18 and TRBJ1-4): NAGVMQNPRHLVRRRGQEARLRCSPMKGHSHVYWYRQLPEEGLKFMVYLQKENIIDESGMPKERFSAEFPKEGPSILRIQQVVRGDSAAYFCASSPQSNEKLFFGSGTQLSVL.

The V and J genes are TRBV7-9 and TRBJ2-7, with D maybe TRBD1 (5 bases). Germline lookup yields CDR1 SEHNR and CDR2 FQNEAQ (reference sequence). Trimming stripped 3 bases from V and 6 bases from J, with 15 bases between. The CDR3 runs 14 residues. The CDR3 is CASSLGRPVAEQYF. Written as DNA, the CDR3 is TGTGCCAGCAGCTTGGGGCGCCCCGTGGCCGAGCAGTACTTC.

The J gene is TRBJ2-2, the V gene TRBV5-4, with 8 bases matching TRBD2. Per germline, CDR1 SGHNT and CDR2 YYREEE (reference sequence). J was trimmed by 8 bases and V by 4 bases; bases with no gene match: 16. This CDR3 is built from 17 residues. The CDR3 nucleotides read TGTGCCAGCAGCCCGTCGCCCAGCGGGAGTAGATCGGGGGAGCTGTTTTTT. It specifies CASSPSPSGSRSGELFF.

The chain is built from TRBV2 and TRBJ2-7, with D hard to call. This CDR3 has 11 amino acids. The germline V gene has CDR1 SNHLY and CDR2 FYNNEI. The V end lost 3 bases, the J end lost 4 bases, and 4 bases lay between the germline ends. CDR3 region: CASSERYEQYF. CDR3 bases: TGTGCCAGCAGTGAGCGGTACGAGCAGTACTTC.

V and J are TRBV15 and TRBJ2-2, with D tentatively TRBD2 (6 bases). The CDR3 sequence is 19 residues long. The germline CDR1 and CDR2 sequences are LNHNV and YYDKDF (reference sequence). Trimming took off 0 bases at V and 5 bases at J, with 22 bases between the two ends. CDR3 in DNA: TGTGCCACCAGCAGAGAAGGGGAATTATCCGCCCGGGGGACCGGGGAGCTGTTTTTT. Its translation: CATSREGELSARGTGELFF.

This clone is medium-sized by share. The chain has TRBV27 and TRBJ1-2; 9 nucleotides agree with TRBD1. Germline V gene data show CDR1 as MNHEY and CDR2 as SMNVEV (reference sequence). Trimming took 6 bases from V and 6 from J; bases not matched to a gene: 11. The CDR3 covers 15 residues. The CDR3 coding sequence is TGTGCCAGCAGCTCCGGGACAGGGAATTTGGATGGCTACACCTTC. Translation gives CASSSGTGNLDGYTF.